This is a list of T cell receptor beta chains from one sample in a study of T cells in Graves' hyperthyroidism and ophthalmopathy. TCRdb re-called the multiplex PCR reads through MiXCR, storing one row per CDR3 protein. The profile shows under 450,000 distinct CDR3 sequences, about a sixth of them singletons. The sample consisted of blood. These receptors were obtained from a woman under 30 with Graves' hyperthyroidism. CDR3s include the opening cysteine and the closing phenylalanine or tryptophan. D genes are given only for firm matches. Clone size is not always given. Where it is, it says once, few, many or a class for expanded clones.

abundance | d_gene | j_gene | v_gene | CDR3nt | CDR3aa
many | - | TRBJ1-4 | TRBV15 | TGTGCCACCAGCAGAGATTCGGCAGCCAGTGGGGAAAAACTGTTTTTT | CATSRDSAASGEKLFF
many | TRBD2 | TRBJ2-1 | TRBV5-1 | TGCGCCAGCAGCACCGGGGTTAGCGGGTACAATGAGCAGTTCTTC | CASSTGVSGYNEQFF
many | TRBD2 | TRBJ2-1 | TRBV3-1 | TGTGCCAGCAGCCGTGGGAAGAGCGGGGGATACAATGAGCAGTTCTTC | CASSRGKSGGYNEQFF
few | - | TRBJ2-2 | TRBV18 | TGTGCCAGCTCACCCGTGCTAGGGCCGAACACCGGGGAGCTGTTTTTT | CASSPVLGPNTGELFF
few | TRBD1 | TRBJ1-1 | TRBV30 | TGTGCCTGGAGTAGGGGACAGGGACACACTGAAGCTTTCTTT | CAWSRGQGHTEAFF
few | - | TRBJ2-1 | TRBV5-1 | TGCGCCAGCAGCTTGTGGCGGGGACACGACAATGAGCAGTTCTTC | CASSLWRGHDNEQFF
many | TRBD2 | TRBJ2-3 | TRBV3-1 | TGTGCCAGCAGCCAAGGGGCGGGGGGGCTGGATACGCAGTATTTT | CASSQGAGGLDTQYF
- | TRBD1 | TRBJ2-1 | TRBV12-3/TRBV12-4 | TGTGCCAGCAGTTTCAGGGGGCAGATTGGTAATGAGCAGTTCTTC | CASSFRGQIGNEQFF
many | - | TRBJ2-5 | TRBV7-9 | TGTGCCAGCAGCCTCGAGCTCCAAGAGACCCAGTACTTC | CASSLELQETQYF
- | TRBD2 | TRBJ2-3 | TRBV6-1 | TGTGCCAGCAAGTCCCGGGGCGGGAGGGCAGATACGCAGTATTTT | CASKSRGGRADTQYF
many | TRBD1 | TRBJ2-1 | TRBV6-1 | TGTGCCCAGGGGCAGGGGGAACGTAATGAGCAGTTCTTC | CAQGQGERNEQFF
many | - | TRBJ1-4 | TRBV6-1 | TGTGCCAGCAGCCGTAAACAGGGTGTTGGTGAAAAACTGTTTTTT | CASSRKQGVGEKLFF
many | - | TRBJ2-3 | TRBV19 | TGTGCCAGTAGTATTTGGGGGGGGCACCCCCCAGATACGCAGTATTTT | CASSIWGGHPPDTQYF
many | TRBD2 | TRBJ2-6 | TRBV6-1 | TGTGCCAGCAGCGCAGGGAGGGTTACTGGGGCCAACGTCCTGACTTTC | CASSAGRVTGANVLTF
many | - | TRBJ1-5 | TRBV6-1 | TGTGCCAGCAGTGGCAGGAACAATCAGCCCCAGCATTTT | CASSGRNNQPQHF
- | TRBD2 | TRBJ2-4 | TRBV10-3 | TGTGCCATCAGCCCGACTAGCGGGAGGGTTCTGGCCAAAAACATTCAGTACTTC | CAISPTSGRVLAKNIQYF
few | - | TRBJ1-5 | TRBV6-2/TRBV6-3 | TGTGCCAGCAGTTACCGGGACTCGGAGGGACGGCCCCAGCATTTT | CASSYRDSEGRPQHF
many | - | TRBJ1-2 | TRBV7-9 | TGTGCCAGCGGTGGCTTAACCCTCATGGGCTACACCTTC | CASGGLTLMGYTF
many | - | TRBJ1-5 | TRBV18 | TGTGCCAGCTCACTAGGCCACCAGGGTCAGCCCCAGCATTTT | CASSLGHQGQPQHF
- | - | TRBJ1-5 | TRBV3-1 | TGTGCCAGCAGCCAGGGGGGGGACGCTCAGCCCCAGCATTTT | CASSQGGDAQPQHF
many | - | TRBJ1-5 | TRBV7-8 | TGTGCCAGCAGCCCGCAGGGTTCTCAGCCCCAGCATTTT | CASSPQGSQPQHF
many | TRBD1 | TRBJ1-2 | TRBV5-5 | TGTGCCAGCAGCTTGGATATCGGGACAGGGACCGGCTACACCTTC | CASSLDIGTGTGYTF
many | TRBD2 | TRBJ2-1 | TRBV3-1 | TGTGCCAGCAGCCAAGTAGCGGGGGGGCTTTTGGATGAGCAGTTCTTC | CASSQVAGGLLDEQFF
- | - | TRBJ2-5 | TRBV19 | TGTGCCAGTTCGGACCCCGTTCCGGGACGGGGTTGGGAAGAGACCCAGTACTTC | CASSDPVPGRGWEETQYF
few | - | TRBJ1-2 | TRBV20-1 | TGCAGTGCTAGAGATAATGGCAGAAACTATGGCTACACCTTC | CSARDNGRNYGYTF
many | - | TRBJ2-7 | TRBV28 | TGTGCCAGCAGTCCCCCCCTAGGGGCGGGCTCCTACGAGCAGTACTTC | CASSPPLGAGSYEQYF
many | TRBD2 | TRBJ2-2 | TRBV12-3/TRBV12-4 | TGTGCCAGCAGTTTTGGGACTAGCGGGAGCCTGTCCGGGGAGCTGTTTTTT | CASSFGTSGSLSGELFF
many | - | TRBJ1-1 | TRBV30 | TGTGCCTGGAGTTTTGACCACACTGAAGCTTTCTTT | CAWSFDHTEAFF
- | - | TRBJ1-2 | TRBV27 | TGTGCCAGCAGTTCAGGGCAGGGGAGTGGCTACGCCTTC | CASSSGQGSGYAF
many | - | TRBJ2-5 | TRBV6-1 | TGTGCCAGCAGTTACAGCGAAGGGACGGGGACCCAGTACTTC | CASSYSEGTGTQYF
- | TRBD1 | TRBJ2-3 | TRBV2 | TGTGCCAGCGGGGGGGACAGGGGGACAGATACGCAGTATTTT | CASGGDRGTDTQYF
many | - | TRBJ1-5 | TRBV19 | TGTGCCAGTAACGGGGGAGGATTTGCGCAGCCCCAGCATTTT | CASNGGGFAQPQHF
few | - | TRBJ2-1 | TRBV5-4 | TGTGCCAGCAGCTCTTACCGAGGACAGAGCTCCTACAATGAGCAGTTCTTC | CASSSYRGQSSYNEQFF
many | TRBD1 | TRBJ2-2 | TRBV7-3 | TGTGCCAGCAGCACCTCGGACAGGCCGAACACCGGGGAGCTGTTTTTT | CASSTSDRPNTGELFF